The 18 T cell receptor beta chains below were found in one sample sequenced in a study of CDR3 diversity in severe acne. TCRdb used MiXCR to reprocess the PCR reads, holding one entry per CDR3 protein. This sample has approximately 97,000 distinct CDR3 sequences, with roughly half found just once. The source material was blood. All receptors derive from a male donor with acne.

In the case of this clonotype: At one boundary the junction diverges from the germline segment, which might be a read error. The gene calls are TRBV2 and TRBJ2-6; unclear D gene. The CDR3 contains 15 residues. Germline values: CDR1 SNHLY, CDR2 FYNNEI. CDR3 protein: CARSGRTPGANVLTF. In nucleotides, the CDR3 is TGTGCCAGAAGTGGACGGACCCCTGGGGCCAACGTCCTGACTTTC.

This clonotype has a count of ten or more. The V and J genes are TRBV7-8 and TRBJ2-5; 7 nucleotides align to TRBD1. V shed 1 base and J 3 bases; nucleotides not matched to a gene: 5. Looked up from germline, CDR1 is SGHVS and CDR2 is FQNEAQ. The CDR3 is 15 amino acids. The DNA of the CDR3 is TGTGCCAGCAGCTTAGGCTCGGGGACAGAAGAGACCCAGTACTTC. Translating it yields CASSLGSGTEETQYF.

V gene TRBV11-2 combines with J gene TRBJ1-2; a possible D gene is TRBD1 (6 bases). Germline assignment: CDR1 SGHAT and CDR2 FQNNGV. Trimming cost V 4 bases and J 2 bases, with 11 bases left between them. This CDR3 comprises 14 residues. CDR3 residues: CASSSYRVNYGYTF. The CDR3 DNA is TGTGCCAGCAGCTCTTACAGGGTGAACTATGGCTACACCTTC.

The V call is TRBV27, the J call TRBJ2-1; tentatively, D is TRBD1 (6 bases). The CDR3 consists of 14 residues. Trimming stripped 1 base from V and 6 bases from J, with 10 bases between. Germline CDR1 and CDR2: MNHEY and SMNVEV (reference sequence). The CDR3 spells CASSLWGLSNEQFF. The CDR3 DNA sequence: TGTGCCAGCAGTTTATGGGGGCTCAGCAATGAGCAGTTCTTC.

The chain links TRBV19 to TRBJ2-1, with 7 bases identical to TRBD1. V gave up 7 bases and J gave up 7 bases; unmatched junction bases: 28. This CDR3 has 20 residues. Germline values: CDR1 LNHDA, CDR2 SQIVND (reference sequence). Written as DNA, the CDR3 is TGTGCCAGTACCCGGATTTTTCGGACAGGTTCGATTCCGCCCCGGAATGAGCAGTTCTTC. Translation: CASTRIFRTGSIPPRNEQFF.

The rearrangement joins TRBV9 to TRBJ1-1; tentative D call: TRBD1 (6 bases). CDR1 is SGDLS, CDR2 YYNGEE, per germline. Deletions cut 0 bases from V and 0 bases from J, with 12 bases between. The length of the CDR3 is 16 residues. The CDR3 here is CASSVAWAGVNTEAFF. The DNA of the CDR3 is TGTGCCAGCAGCGTAGCTTGGGCAGGGGTGAACACTGAAGCTTTCTTT.

A remark on this clonotype: It may be a read error: a sequence one base away is much more abundant. The chain combines TRBV5-1 with TRBJ2-1; a possible D gene is TRBD2 (6 bases). The CDR3 totals 15 residues. The germline gives CDR1 SGHRS, CDR2 YFSETQ. CDR3: CTSSAWTGLYNEQFF. CDR3 bases: TGCACCAGCAGCGCCTGGACGGGACTTTACAATGAGCAGTTCTTC.

This clonotype was counted only a few times. The CDR3 DNA sequence: TGTGCCAGCAGCTTGAGGGGTAGGACCAACGTCCTGACTTTC. It specifies CASSLRGRTNVLTF. V usage is TRBV13 and J usage is TRBJ2-6; the D call may be TRBD1 or TRBD2 (5 bases each). The CDR3 extends over 14 amino acids. Germline V CDR1 and CDR2: PRHDT, FYEKMQ (reference sequence). V shed 3 bases and J shed 8 bases, with 11 bases lying between them.

Ten or more counts support this clonotype. The CDR3 region is CASSRSGAQETQYF. In DNA, the CDR3 is TGCGCCAGCAGCAGGAGCGGGGCCCAAGAGACCCAGTACTTC. The chain joins TRBV5-1 to TRBJ2-5, with 7 bases identical to TRBD2. Germline V gene data show CDR1 as SGHRS and CDR2 as YFSETQ. The CDR3 contains 14 residues. J was trimmed by 1 base and V by 4 bases; bases with no gene match: 4.

The genes are TRBV5-4 and TRBJ2-5, with TRBD2 identical over 14 bases. Germline V gives CDR1 SGHNT, CDR2 YYREEE (reference sequence). V shed 3 bases and J 2 bases; nucleotides not matched to a gene: 6. The CDR3 has 17 amino acids. The CDR3 DNA sequence: TGTGCCAGCAGCTGGGGGACTAGCGGGAGCAGGCAAGAGACCCAGTACTTC. Its translation: CASSWGTSGSRQETQYF.

The chain links TRBV20-1 to TRBJ1-3; D might be TRBD1 (6 bases). This CDR3 comprises 14 residues. The germline V and J ends were trimmed by 0 bases and 2 bases, with 8 bases remaining between them. CDR1 and CDR2 (germline): DFQATT, SNEGSKA (reference sequence). The CDR3 spells CSARDRTAGNTIYF. In nucleotides, the CDR3 is TGCAGTGCTAGAGATAGGACAGCTGGAAACACCATATATTTT.

This sequence joins TRBV18 and TRBJ2-3; D may match TRBD1 or TRBD2 (5 bases each). CDR1 is KGHSH, CDR2 LQKENI, per germline. Trimming shortened V by 3 bases and J by 2 bases, and 15 bases separated the two germline ends. The CDR3 runs to 16 residues. CDR3 nucleotide sequence: TGTGCCAGCTCACCTGGGACGGTGGGTTCCACAGATACGCAGTATTTT. Translation: CASSPGTVGSTDTQYF.

This CDR3 is CASSLDRAGGEQYF. CDR3 nucleotide sequence: TGTGCCAGCAGCTTAGACAGGGCCGGGGGCGAGCAGTACTTC. V is TRBV7-6 and J is TRBJ2-7; D could derive from TRBD1 or TRBD2 (6 bases each). Trimming pared 1 base from V and 6 bases from J, leaving 13 bases between. This CDR3 is 14 amino acids long. Per the germline V gene, CDR1 is SGHVS and CDR2 is FNYEAQ.

V is TRBV6-6 and J is TRBJ2-1, with 7 bases identical to TRBD1. This CDR3 has 19 residues. V shed 2 bases, J shed 0 bases, and the junction held 13 bases outside the gene matches. The germline gives CDR1 MNHNY, CDR2 SVGAGI (reference sequence). CDR3 coding DNA: TGTGCCAGCAGTTACGGCCGGGACAGTGGACCGAGCTCCTACAATGAGCAGTTCTTC. Protein: CASSYGRDSGPSSYNEQFF.

DNA of the CDR3: TGTGCCATCAGAGCCCATGGCGGCATGGCTGTAACTGAAGCTTTCTTT. This sequence encodes CAIRAHGGMAVTEAFF. The rearrangement joins TRBV10-3 to TRBJ1-1, with no clear D. The V gene's germline CDR1 is ENHRY and CDR2 SYGVKD. V was trimmed by 6 bases and J by 5 bases, leaving 22 bases between them. The CDR3 is made up of 16 amino acids.

This clonotype counts as medium-sized. The chain is built from TRBV20-1 and TRBJ1-1, with D unresolved. Germline V gene data show CDR1 as DFQATT and CDR2 as SNEGSKA (reference sequence). V lost 1 base and J 6 bases, leaving 12 bases between the germline ends. There are 13 residues in the CDR3. CDR3 sequence reads: CSARGRVDAEAFF. The CDR3, as DNA: TGCAGTGCTAGAGGGCGGGTTGACGCTGAAGCTTTCTTT.

On this clonotype itself: A clone one base away is much larger, so this may be a read error. The chain links TRBV11-3 to TRBJ2-7, with D uncertain. CDR3 length: 16 residues. Per the germline V gene, CDR1 is SGHNT and CDR2 is YENEEA. DNA for the CDR3: TGTGCCAGCAGCACAAGAGCCAGGAGCACTACCCACGAGCGGTACTTC. Encoded protein: CASSTRARSTTHERYF.

Remarks on this clonotype: A much larger clone lies a single base off, so this may be a read error. This chain links TRBV2 with TRBJ1-4; D might be TRBD1 (5 bases). CDR1 is SNHLY, CDR2 FYNNEI, per germline. The CDR3 length is 13 residues. The CDR3 nucleotides are TGTGCCACCCTACGGGAGACGGGGGAAAAACCGTTTTTT. Protein: CATLRETGEKPFF.